This passage covers 16 T cell receptor delta chains from one sample sequenced in a study of gamma-delta chains in newborns, infants, children. TCRdb re-processed the reads via CATT. The sample includes roughly 15,000 delta-chain clones, roughly 7% of them seen just once. Sequencing was carried out using blood. The receptor set was obtained from a child who was a newborn, infant or young child, either healthy, febrile or measles-vaccinated (not recorded which).

This clone has a count of ten or more. A read error may be the cause here, since a much bigger clone is one base away. The sample holds other DNA sequences that translate to the same CDR3. V usage is TRDV2 and J usage is TRDJ3, with 8 bases that match TRDD3. Unmatched junction bases numbered 3, after V lost 0 bases and J lost 0 bases. This CDR3 comprises 18 residues. Germline V gives CDR1 GEAIGNYY, CDR2 EKD. The CDR3 protein is CACDTAWGSSWDTRQMFF. Written as DNA, the CDR3 is TGTGCCTGTGACACCGCCTGGGGGAGCTCCTGGGACACCCGACAGATGTTTTTC.

With regard to this clone: This DNA's translation differs at residue 8 from TCRdb's protein, which comes from a much larger clone; a read error is likely, and the protein shown is translated from the DNA. The chain employs TRDV2 and TRDJ2; 9 nucleotides match TRDD3. The CDR3 length is 15 residues. The V gene's germline CDR1 is GEAIGNYY and CDR2 EKD. J was trimmed by 4 bases and V by 2 bases; bases with no gene match: 4. CDR3 protein: CACDILGETTAQLFF. CDR3 bases: TGTGCCTGTGACATACTGGGGGAGACGACAGCACAACTCTTCTTT.

Note on this clone: A far larger clone is only one base removed, so a read error is likely. The chain has TRDV2 and TRDJ3; TRDD3 matches 10 bases. CDR3 length equals 20 residues. Germline V gives CDR1 GEAIGNYY, CDR2 EKD. CDR3 in amino acids: CAFDTVRWGISSWDTRQMFF. CDR3 sequence (DNA): TGTGCCTTTGACACCGTTCGCTGGGGGATAAGCTCCTGGGACACCCGACAGATGTTTTTC.

This clone has a handful of counts. This may stem from a read error, because a much larger clone lies one nucleotide away. The genes are TRDV2 and TRDJ3; TRDD3 matches 8 bases. The CDR3 has 17 amino acids. Germline CDR1 GEAIGNYY, CDR2 EKD. CDR3 nucleotide sequence: TGTGCCTGTGACACCACTGGGGGCTCCTGGGACACCCGACGGATGTTTTTC. As protein: CACDTTGGSWDTRRMFF.

As for this clone: This specimen includes other DNA sequences encoding the same CDR3. The chain joins TRDV2 to TRDJ3; TRDD3 agrees at 10 bases. CDR1 is GEAIGNYY, CDR2 EKD, per germline. J gave up 0 bases and V 3 bases, and 7 bases lay outside the gene matches. CDR3 length equals 19 residues. This chain's CDR3 is CACDVLGDPSSWDTRQMFF. The CDR3 DNA reads TGTGCCTGTGACGTACTGGGGGATCCAAGCTCCTGGGACACCCGACAGATGTTTTTC.

The chain employs TRDV2 and TRDJ3; 12 bases are shared with TRDD3. V lost 3 bases, J lost 6 bases, and 5 bases stayed unmatched. The length of the CDR3 is 17 residues. CDR1 is GEAIGNYY, CDR2 EKD, per germline. The CDR3 DNA reads as TGTGCCTGTGACCTACTGGGGGATACTTTGGACACCCGACAGATGTTTTTC. It codes for CACDLLGDTLDTRQMFF.

This clone has a count of ten or more. The rearrangement joins TRDV2 to TRDJ3, with 11 nucleotides matching TRDD3. The CDR3 has 19 amino acids. Per germline, CDR1 GEAIGNYY and CDR2 EKD. J gave up 1 base and V 0 bases, and 4 bases lay outside the gene matches. This CDR3 is CACDTLGGYASWDTRQMFF. For the CDR3, the DNA is TGTGCCTGTGACACCCTTGGGGGATACGCGTCCTGGGACACCCGACAGATGTTTTTC.

About this clone: TCRdb records a much larger clone's protein for this DNA, with a difference at residue 3 that likely arises from a read error; the protein given is the translation of the DNA. This chain uses TRDV2 with TRDJ3; 12 bases fit TRDD3. The CDR3 loop spans 16 amino acids. Germline V gene lookup returns CDR1 GEAIGNYY and CDR2 EKD. CDR3 sequence (DNA): TGTGCCTATGACAGACTGGGGGATACGGACACCCGACAGATGTTTTTC. Translation gives CAYDRLGDTDTRQMFF.

The chain carries TRDV2 and TRDJ3, with 12 nucleotides matching TRDD3. Germline V gene data show CDR1 as GEAIGNYY and CDR2 as EKD. Germline trimming cut 3 bases from V and 0 bases from J; bases unmatched to any gene: 8. The CDR3 loop spans 20 amino acids. The CDR3 coding sequence is TGTGCCTGTGACCTACTGGGGGATACACGCAGCTCCTGGGACACCCGACAGATGTTTTTC. Its translation: CACDLLGDTRSSWDTRQMFF.

V and J are TRDV2 and TRDJ3; TRDD3 matches 10 bases. This CDR3 comprises 21 residues. Germline V lookup: CDR1 GEAIGNYY, CDR2 EKD. The V segment lost 3 bases and the J segment 0 bases; nucleotides outside the gene matches: 13. The CDR3 loop reads CACDFPLGDTRSSWDTRQMFF. DNA of the CDR3: TGTGCCTGTGACTTCCCTTTGGGGGATACCAGAAGCTCCTGGGACACCCGACAGATGTTTTTC.

This clone showed up just a few times. This may arise from a read error, as a much more abundant clone is one base away. V usage is TRDV2 and J usage is TRDJ2; 9 bases agree with TRDD3. CDR1 is GEAIGNYY and CDR2 is EKD in the germline V gene. This CDR3 has 14 amino acids. The CDR3 here is CASDWGTLTAQLFF. As DNA, the CDR3 is TGTGCCAGTGACTGGGGGACTTTGACAGCACAACTCTTCTTT.

A word on this clone: This DNA's translation differs at residues 9 and 10 from TCRdb's protein, which comes from a much larger clone; a read error is likely, and the protein shown is translated from the DNA. This rearrangement joins TRDV2 to TRDJ3; 8 nucleotides align to TRDD3. Germline V gene data show CDR1 as GEAIGNYY and CDR2 as EKD. V was clipped by 0 bases and J by 2 bases; unmatched bases: 5. This CDR3 spans 18 amino acids. The CDR3 loop is CACDTVLGAPWDTRQMFF. For the CDR3, the DNA is TGTGCCTGTGACACCGTACTGGGGGCTCCCTGGGACACCCGACAGATGTTTTTC.

Relative to its sample, this clone is medium-sized (0.01 to 0.1%). This sample also contains other DNA sequences that code for the same CDR3. This chain links TRDV2 with TRDJ3; 10 nucleotides align to TRDD3. The J segment lost 2 bases and the V segment lost 3 bases, leaving 18 bases of the junction unmatched. Per germline, CDR1 GEAIGNYY and CDR2 EKD. The CDR3 sequence is 22 residues long. The CDR3 DNA reads TGTGCCTGTGACCCGGTACTGGGGGATCCTTTTAAGAGCGCCTGGGACACCCGACAGATGTTTTTC. Translated, it gives CACDPVLGDPFKSAWDTRQMFF.

This clone came up a few times. The gene calls are TRDV1 and TRDJ1; 12 positions agree with TRDD3. Germline V lookup: CDR1 TSWWSYY, CDR2 QGS. V shed 2 bases, J shed 4 bases, and the junction held 14 bases outside the gene matches. The CDR3 is 19 residues long. CDR3 sequence (DNA): TGTGCTCTTGGGGAAACTCCCTCCGAGCTGGGGGATACGAACGATAAACTCATCTTT. Translating it yields CALGETPSELGDTNDKLIF.

A word on this clone: The protein that TCRdb holds for this DNA derives from a much larger clone and differs from the translated DNA at residue 4, which likely indicates a read error; the protein shown here is translated from the DNA. The CDR3 is CACNVLGDTTAQLFF. CDR3 DNA: TGTGCCTGTAACGTACTGGGGGATACGACAGCACAACTCTTCTTT. The V gene is TRDV2, the J gene TRDJ2, with TRDD3 identical over 12 bases. V shed 6 bases, J shed 4 bases, and the junction held 5 bases outside the gene matches. CDR1 is GEAIGNYY and CDR2 is EKD in the germline V gene. This CDR3 is 15 amino acids long.

Note on this clone: A single base is all that separates this from a far larger clone, so a read error is likely. Other DNA variants within this sample encode the same CDR3. The chain employs TRDV2 and TRDJ2, with TRDD3 identical over 11 bases. Looked up from germline, CDR1 is GEAIGNYY and CDR2 is EKD. CDR3 length: 16 amino acids. For the CDR3, the DNA is TGTGCCTGCGACATACTGGGGGATACTTTGACAGCACAACTCTTCTTT. This translates into CACDILGDTLTAQLFF.